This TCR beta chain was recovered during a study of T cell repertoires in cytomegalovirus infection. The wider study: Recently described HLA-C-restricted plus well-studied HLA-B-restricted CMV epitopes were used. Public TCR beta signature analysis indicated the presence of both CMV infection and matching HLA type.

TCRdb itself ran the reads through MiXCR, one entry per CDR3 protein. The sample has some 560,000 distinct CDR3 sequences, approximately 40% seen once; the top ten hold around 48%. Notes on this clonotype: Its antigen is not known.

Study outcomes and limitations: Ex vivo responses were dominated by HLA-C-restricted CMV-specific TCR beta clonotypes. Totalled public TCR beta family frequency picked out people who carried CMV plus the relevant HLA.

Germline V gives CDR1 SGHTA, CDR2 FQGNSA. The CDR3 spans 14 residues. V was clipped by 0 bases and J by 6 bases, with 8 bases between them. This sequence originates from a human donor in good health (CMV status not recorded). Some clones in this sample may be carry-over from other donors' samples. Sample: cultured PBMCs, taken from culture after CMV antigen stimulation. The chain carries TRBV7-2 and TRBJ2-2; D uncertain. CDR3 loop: CASSLARSSGELFF. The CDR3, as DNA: TGTGCCAGCAGCTTAGCGCGGTCGTCCGGGGAGCTGTTTTTT.